Described below is a single T cell receptor beta chain sequence and its context. There are a few counts of this clonotype. Its antigen is unknown. No quality values exist for individual bases; no much larger clone is one base distant. Looking up the germline V gene yields CDR1 SGHRS and CDR2 YFSETQ. Germline trimming: 4 bases from V, 0 bases from J; junction bases outside gene matches: 3. From the cysteine through the phenylalanine, the CDR3 covers 15 amino acids. Only the CDR3 part of the read is kept: 45 bases, read in frame from the first base. This entry is derived from a study of T cell repertoires in cytomegalovirus infection (dated by TCRdb to the late 2010s). The study in broad terms: Because public TCR beta signatures pointed to carriage of CMV infection together with the matching HLA type, the HLA type of each donor mattered for the analysis. The study at large found these results: The ex vivo response was dominated by HLA-C-restricted CMV-specific TCR beta clonotypes, which also provided the single most frequent clonotype in two of eight donors. Carriers of CMV infection plus the relevant HLA type were discriminated by the cumulative frequency of public TCR beta family members in the study cohort and in an independent approximately 340-donor cohort.

Sequencing used an Illumina HiSeq 1500. TCRdb itself trimmed the public reads at Q25 with fastp, ran MiXCR and retained productive beta chains. Identical CDR3 protein sequences are pooled into one entry, listed with their most common genes and DNA. This sample lists almost 550,000 distinct CDR3 sequences; 16% were detected once. The leading ten clones occupy roughly a quarter of the sample. The TCR originated in a human donor in good health (CMV status not recorded). Some clones in this sample may be carry-over from other donors' samples. The sequenced sample was CD8+ T cells from PBMCs. The chain joins TRBV5-1 to TRBJ2-2; the central 7 bases match TRBD2. The DNA is as follows: TGCGCCAGCAGCGAGGGACTATCGAACACCGGGGAGCTGTTTTTT. Translated, it reads CASSEGLSNTGELFF.